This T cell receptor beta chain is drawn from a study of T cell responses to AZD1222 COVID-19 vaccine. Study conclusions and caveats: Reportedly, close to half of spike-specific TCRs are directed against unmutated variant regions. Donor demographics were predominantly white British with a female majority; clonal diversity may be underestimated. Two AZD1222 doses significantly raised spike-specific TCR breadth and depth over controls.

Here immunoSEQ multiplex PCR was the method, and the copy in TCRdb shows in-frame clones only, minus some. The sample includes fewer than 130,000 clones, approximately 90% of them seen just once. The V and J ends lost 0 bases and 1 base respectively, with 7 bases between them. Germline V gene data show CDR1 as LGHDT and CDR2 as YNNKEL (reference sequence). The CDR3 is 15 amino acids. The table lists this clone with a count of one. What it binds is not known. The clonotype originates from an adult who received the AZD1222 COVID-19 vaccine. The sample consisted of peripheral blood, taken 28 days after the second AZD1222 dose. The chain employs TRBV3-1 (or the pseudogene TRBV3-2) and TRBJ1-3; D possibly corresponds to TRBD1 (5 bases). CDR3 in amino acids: CASSQDGGSGNTIYF. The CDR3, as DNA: TGTGCCAGCAGCCAAGACGGGGGGTCTGGAAACACCATATATTTT.